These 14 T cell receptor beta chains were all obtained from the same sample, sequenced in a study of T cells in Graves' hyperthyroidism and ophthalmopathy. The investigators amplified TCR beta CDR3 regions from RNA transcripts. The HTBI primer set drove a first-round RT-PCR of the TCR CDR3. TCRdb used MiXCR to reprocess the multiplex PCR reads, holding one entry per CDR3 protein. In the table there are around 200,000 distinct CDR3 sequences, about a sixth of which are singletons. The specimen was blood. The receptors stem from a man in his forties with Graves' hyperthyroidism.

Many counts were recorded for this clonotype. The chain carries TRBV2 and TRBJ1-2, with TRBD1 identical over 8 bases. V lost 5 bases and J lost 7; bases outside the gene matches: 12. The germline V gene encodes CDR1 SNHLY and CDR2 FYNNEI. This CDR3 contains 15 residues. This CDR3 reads CASSYRQGRDSGYTF. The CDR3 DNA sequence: TGTGCCAGCAGTTATCGACAGGGGAGGGATAGTGGCTACACCTTC.

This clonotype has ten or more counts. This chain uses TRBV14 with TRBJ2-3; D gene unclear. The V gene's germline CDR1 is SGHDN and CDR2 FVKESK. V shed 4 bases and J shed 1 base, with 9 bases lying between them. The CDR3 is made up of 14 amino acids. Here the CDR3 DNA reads TGTGCCAGCAGCCGTAGAATGGGCACAGATACGCAGTATTTT. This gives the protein CASSRRMGTDTQYF.

The CDR3 here is CASSFVGGELFF. The DNA of the CDR3 is TGTGCCAGCAGCTTCGTCGGCGGGGAGCTGTTTTTT. J is TRBJ2-2 and V is TRBV13; D is ambiguous. The CDR3 totals 12 residues. V gave up 3 bases and J gave up 7 bases, with 6 bases separating them. Germline-derived CDR1 and CDR2 are PRHDT and FYEKMQ (reference sequence).

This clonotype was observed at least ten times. Here the CDR3 reads CASSLGAESAGYTF. The CDR3, as DNA: TGTGCCAGCAGCTTAGGGGCAGAATCGGCTGGCTACACCTTC. The chain employs TRBV11-2 and TRBJ1-2; no clear D gene. Germline V gene sequence: CDR1 SGHAT, CDR2 FQNNGV. The ends were cut back, 1 base at V and 7 bases at J, with 13 bases in the middle. This CDR3 contains 14 residues.

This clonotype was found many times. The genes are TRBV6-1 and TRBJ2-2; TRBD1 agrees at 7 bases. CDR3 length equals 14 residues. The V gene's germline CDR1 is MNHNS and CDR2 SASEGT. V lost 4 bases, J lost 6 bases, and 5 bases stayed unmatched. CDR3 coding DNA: TGTGCCAGCAGTGGACAGGGTCGGTCCGGGGAGCTGTTTTTT. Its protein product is CASSGQGRSGELFF.

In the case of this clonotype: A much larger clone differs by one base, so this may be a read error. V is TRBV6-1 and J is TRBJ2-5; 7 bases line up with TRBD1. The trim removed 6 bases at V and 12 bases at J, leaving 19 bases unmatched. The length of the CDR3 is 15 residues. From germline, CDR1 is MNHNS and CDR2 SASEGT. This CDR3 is CASRDRTGFISRKYF. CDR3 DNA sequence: TGTGCCAGCAGGGACCGGACAGGCTTCATTTCTCGGAAGTACTTC.

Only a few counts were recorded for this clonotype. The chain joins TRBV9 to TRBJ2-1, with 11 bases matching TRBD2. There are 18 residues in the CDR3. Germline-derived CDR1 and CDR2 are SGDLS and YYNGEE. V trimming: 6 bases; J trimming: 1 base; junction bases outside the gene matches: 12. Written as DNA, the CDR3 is TGTGCCAGCACCCGGACGGTGGCTAGCGGGGGGTCCTACAATGAGCAGTTCTTC. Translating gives CASTRTVASGGSYNEQFF.

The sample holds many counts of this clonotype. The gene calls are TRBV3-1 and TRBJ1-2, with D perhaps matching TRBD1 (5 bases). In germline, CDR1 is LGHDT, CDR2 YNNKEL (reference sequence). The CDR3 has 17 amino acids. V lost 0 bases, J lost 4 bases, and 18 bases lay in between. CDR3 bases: TGTGCCAGCAGCCAAGATAGTACACAGGAAAAGCGCTATGGCTACACCTTC. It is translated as CASSQDSTQEKRYGYTF.

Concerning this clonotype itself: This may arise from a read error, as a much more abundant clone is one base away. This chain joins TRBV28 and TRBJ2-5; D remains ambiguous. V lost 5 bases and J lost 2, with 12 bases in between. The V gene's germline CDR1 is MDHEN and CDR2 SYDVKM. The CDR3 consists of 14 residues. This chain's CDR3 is CASSPWASQETQYF. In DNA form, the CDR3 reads TGTGCCAGCAGTCCATGGGCATCTCAAGAGACCCAGTACTTC.

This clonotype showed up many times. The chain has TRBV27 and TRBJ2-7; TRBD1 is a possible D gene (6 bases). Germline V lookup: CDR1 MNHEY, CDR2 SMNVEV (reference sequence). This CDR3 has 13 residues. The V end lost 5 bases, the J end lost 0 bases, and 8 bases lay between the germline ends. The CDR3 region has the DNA TGTGCCAGCAGTCGGACAGTCTCCTACGAGCAGTACTTC. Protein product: CASSRTVSYEQYF.

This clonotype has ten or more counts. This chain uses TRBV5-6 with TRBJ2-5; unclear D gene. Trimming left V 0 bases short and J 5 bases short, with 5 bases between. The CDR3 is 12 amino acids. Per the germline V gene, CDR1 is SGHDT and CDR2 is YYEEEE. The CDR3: CASSLGSETQYF. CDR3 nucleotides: TGTGCCAGCAGCTTGGGGTCTGAGACCCAGTACTTC.

The CDR3 loop reads CASPPPGLRGSYEQYF. The CDR3 bases are TGTGCCAGCCCACCACCAGGGCTACGGGGAAGCTACGAGCAGTACTTC. This chain joins TRBV28 and TRBJ2-7, with D perhaps matching TRBD1 or TRBD2 (5 bases each). Looked up from germline, CDR1 is MDHEN and CDR2 is SYDVKM. Trimming pared 8 bases from V and 3 bases from J, leaving 23 bases between. This CDR3 contains 16 residues.

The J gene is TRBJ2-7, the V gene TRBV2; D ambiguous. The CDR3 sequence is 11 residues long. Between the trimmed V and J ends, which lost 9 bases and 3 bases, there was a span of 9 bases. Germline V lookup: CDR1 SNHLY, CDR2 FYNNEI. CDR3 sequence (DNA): TGTGCCAGTAGGGTTATCTACGAGCAGTACTTC. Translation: CASRVIYEQYF.

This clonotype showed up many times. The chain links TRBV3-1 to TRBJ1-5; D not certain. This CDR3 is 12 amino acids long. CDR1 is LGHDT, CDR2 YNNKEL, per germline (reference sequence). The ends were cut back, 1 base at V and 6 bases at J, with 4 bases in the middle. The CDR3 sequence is CASSQGLQPQHF. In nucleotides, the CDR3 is TGTGCCAGCAGCCAAGGTCTTCAGCCCCAGCATTTT.